This TCR beta chain is drawn from a study of cytomegalovirus exposure and HLA in healthy donors. The repertoire was sequenced with immunoSEQ multiplex PCR; TCRdb's copy has only in-frame clones and lacks some. The table has approximately 150,000 clones, just over 90% seen once. Germline assignment: CDR1 SGHAT and CDR2 FQNNGV. This CDR3 spans 12 amino acids. V was shortened by 5 bases and J by 7 bases, with 11 bases between the two germline ends. The specimen was PBMCs. This chain joins TRBV11-2 and TRBJ1-1; D not resolved. The source is a man younger than 30 in good health and CMV-seronegative. The CDR3 DNA reads as TGTGCCAGCAGCCATGCCCGGGGTGAAGCTTTCTTT. Protein sequence: CASSHARGEAFF.